This TCR beta chain was sequenced in a study of glioma-infiltrating T cells. This clonotype was picked up many times. Its antigen remains unknown. CDR1 is ENHRY, CDR2 SYGVKD, per germline. The CDR3 contains 15 residues. Trimming cost V 0 bases and J 4 bases; bases outside gene matches: 3. General study results and limits: Very few CDR3 sequences were shared between tissue and blood. Gliomas, especially low-grade, showed above-expected tissue-blood divergence; non-neoplastic patients showed below.

Amplification of TCR alpha and beta CDR3 regions from RNA used iRepertoire nested multiplex PCR. For one-step reverse transcription and amplification, 100-400 ng of tissue mRNA or PBMC total RNA was used. MiXCR, run by TCRdb on the multiplex PCR reads, gives a single entry per CDR3 protein. Of about 180,000 distinct CDR3 sequences listed, over 40% were seen once; the top ten hold 5.2%. The sequenced sample consisted of glioma tissue, nonneoplastic brain tissue, or PBMCs (not recorded which). This TCR was sampled from a human donor with low-grade glioma or glioblastoma, undergoing nonglioma brain surgery, or in good health (not recorded which). V is TRBV10-3 and J is TRBJ1-3; 7 positions match TRBD1. The CDR3 sequence: CAISESGGIGNTIYF. The CDR3 DNA reads as TGTGCCATCAGTGAGTCAGGGGGCATCGGAAACACCATATATTTT.